The 4 T cell receptor beta chains listed next were all sequenced from one sample in a study of blood T cells in healthy people across ages. A J-beta primer mix and a sample-barcoded 5' primer were used in a second PCR of about 7 to 12 cycles. One entry per CDR3 protein, called by TCRdb with MiXCR from the 5' RACE reads. The table includes 850,000 to 1,000,000 distinct CDR3 sequences, roughly 50% detected once. Sequences were obtained from blood. The receptors here all came from a woman in her sixties or seventies in good health.

The J gene is TRBJ2-1, the V gene TRBV20-1; tentative D call: TRBD1 (6 bases). This CDR3 spans 12 amino acids. From germline, CDR1 is DFQATT and CDR2 SNEGSKA (reference sequence). V was trimmed by 7 bases and J by 5 bases, leaving 12 bases between them. CDR3 in DNA: TGCAGTGAACAGGACAGCAACAATGAGCAGTTCTTC. This gives the protein CSEQDSNNEQFF.

The J gene is TRBJ2-5, the V gene TRBV6-2 or TRBV6-3; perhaps TRBD1 as D (6 bases). Germline CDR1 reads MNHEY; CDR2 reads SVGEGT. Trimming pared 4 bases from V and 0 bases from J, leaving 12 bases between. CDR3 length: 15 residues. The DNA of the CDR3 is TGTGCCAGCAGTTCGAGGGACACTTACCAAGAGACCCAGTACTTC. This codes for CASSSRDTYQETQYF.

The chain recombines TRBV7-8 with TRBJ2-7; D might be TRBD1 or TRBD2, each matching 5 bases. V lost 2 bases, J lost 2 bases, and 13 bases lay in between. This CDR3 region has 15 residues. Looked up from germline, CDR1 is SGHVS and CDR2 is FQNEAQ. The CDR3 loop is CASSLIGEAAYEQYF. DNA of the CDR3: TGTGCCAGCAGCTTAATAGGGGAAGCGGCCTACGAGCAGTACTTC. The full variable domain, completed using reference TRBV7-8 and TRBJ2-7, is GAGVSQSPRYKVAKRGQDVALRCDPISGHVSLFWYQQALGQGPEFLTYFQNEAQLDKSGLPSDRFFAERPEGSVSTLKIQRTQQEDSAVYLCASSLIGEAAYEQYFGPGTRLTVT.

This clonotype was detected only a few times. The CDR3 reads CAISPDRSDTQYF. The CDR3 nucleotides read TGTGCCATCAGCCCGGACAGATCAGATACGCAGTATTTT. This chain links TRBV10-3 with TRBJ2-3; D may be TRBD1 (6 bases). This CDR3 contains 13 residues. The germline CDR1 and CDR2 sequences are ENHRY and SYGVKD. V gave up 6 bases and J gave up 4 bases, with 11 bases separating them.